Listed below are T cell receptor beta chains from one sample, sequenced in a study of blood T cells in healthy people across ages. In TCRdb, the 5' RACE reads were re-called with MiXCR into one record per CDR3 protein. Of some 1.6 million distinct CDR3 sequences listed, roughly 32% are singletons. Sequences were obtained from blood. The origin of the receptors is a woman aged 25 to 39 in good health. The CDR3 runs from the conserved cysteine through the conserved F or W. The D gene is left open where the match is weak. Rows give clone size only sometimes, using once, few, many, or a class for an expanded clone.

len: 15
abundance: .
d_gene: TRBD1
j_gene: TRBJ2-1
v_gene: TRBV7-3
CDR3nt: TGTGCCAGCAGCTTAACTTCGACAGGGACCCATGAGCAGTTCTTC
CDR3aa: CASSLTSTGTHEQFF

len: 17
abundance: .
d_gene: .
j_gene: TRBJ2-1
v_gene: TRBV3-1
CDR3nt: TGTGCCAGCACCAAACGAGGAGGCTCTAGCTCCTACAATGAGCAGTTCTTC
CDR3aa: CASTKRGGSSSYNEQFF

len: 15
abundance: .
d_gene: .
j_gene: TRBJ1-1
v_gene: TRBV12-3/TRBV12-4
CDR3nt: TGTGCCAGCAGTTTCGGGCCCTCCACATATTATGGAGCTTTCTTT
CDR3aa: CASSFGPSTYYGAFF

len: 11
abundance: .
d_gene: .
j_gene: TRBJ2-5
v_gene: TRBV18
CDR3nt: TGTGCCAGCTCACCGGAGGGGACCCAGTACTTC
CDR3aa: CASSPEGTQYF

len: 14
abundance: .
d_gene: .
j_gene: TRBJ2-3
v_gene: TRBV10-3
CDR3nt: TGTGCCAGCACGACTACCACTACCCGGGATACGCAGTATTTT
CDR3aa: CASTTTTTRDTQYF

len: 15
abundance: .
d_gene: TRBD2
j_gene: TRBJ2-1
v_gene: TRBV12-3/TRBV12-4
CDR3nt: TGTGCCAGCACTACGGGACTAGCGGGCGTTAATGAGCAGTTCTTC
CDR3aa: CASTTGLAGVNEQFF

len: 13
abundance: .
d_gene: .
j_gene: TRBJ1-4
v_gene: TRBV20-1
CDR3nt: TGCAGTGCTCAAGGAAGGAATAATGAAAAGCGGTTTTTT
CDR3aa: CSAQGRNNEKRFF

len: 15
abundance: once
d_gene: .
j_gene: TRBJ2-5
v_gene: TRBV6-6
CDR3nt: TGTGCCAGCAGTAACGGACTTGCACGCCAAGGGACCCAGTACTTC
CDR3aa: CASSNGLARQGTQYF

len: 18
abundance: .
d_gene: TRBD1
j_gene: TRBJ1-5
v_gene: TRBV3-1
CDR3nt: TGTGCCAGCAGCGCCCGCCCTTGGACAGGGAGGAGCAATCAGCCCCAGCATTTT
CDR3aa: CASSARPWTGRSNQPQHF

len: 12
abundance: .
d_gene: .
j_gene: TRBJ1-5
v_gene: TRBV6-1
CDR3nt: TGTGCCAGCAGTGAATCGGGGGAGGTCCAGCATTTT
CDR3aa: CASSESGEVQHF

len: 14
abundance: .
d_gene: .
j_gene: TRBJ2-7
v_gene: TRBV6-1
CDR3nt: TGTGCCAGCAGTGACCTCTCAGCTTACTACGAGCAGTACTTC
CDR3aa: CASSDLSAYYEQYF

len: 14
abundance: many
d_gene: .
j_gene: TRBJ2-7
v_gene: TRBV3-1
CDR3nt: TGTGCCAGCAGCCCAGGAGCGGAAGGCTACGAGCAGTACTTC
CDR3aa: CASSPGAEGYEQYF